This T cell receptor (beta chain) is from a study of OX40 agonist ivuxolimab in advanced cancers. CDR1 SGHRS and CDR2 YFSETQ come from the germline V gene. There are 15 residues in the CDR3. V lost 4 bases and J lost 1; bases outside the gene matches: 7. Produced via immunoSEQ multiplex PCR; TCRdb's table is partial and in-frame only. The sample shows fewer than 70,000 clones, 87% of them seen only once. The gene calls are TRBV5-1 and TRBJ1-1; the match to TRBD1 covers 7 bases. The receptor was derived from an adult with an advanced solid tumor such as melanoma, head and neck, liver or kidney cancer. Sequencing used CD4+ or CD8+ T cells sorted from blood, obtained in a trial of the OX40 agonist ivuxolimab. This chain's CDR3 is CASSPLTGRNTEAFF. CDR3 DNA: TGCGCCAGCAGCCCTCTGACAGGGAGGAACACTGAAGCTTTCTTT.